This T cell receptor (beta chain) appears in the sequencing data of a study of T cells in Graves' hyperthyroidism and ophthalmopathy. The junction had 4 bases not matched to a gene; V was cut back by 3 bases and J by 3 bases. Germline loops: CDR1 LGHDT, CDR2 YNNKEL (reference sequence). The CDR3 totals 14 residues. This clonotype showed up many times. TCR beta CDR3 region amplification was performed from RNA transcripts. HTBI primers were used for first-round RT-PCR of the TCR CDR3. TCRdb reprocessed the multiplex PCR reads via MiXCR and lists one record per CDR3 protein. The sample lists about 640,000 distinct CDR3 sequences, under 25% occurring once.

The chain uses TRBV3-1 and TRBJ2-5; 7 bases are shared with TRBD2. Material for sequencing was blood. The sequence derives from a man aged 25-45 years with Graves' ophthalmopathy. The CDR3 loop is CASSQAGTKETQYF. For the CDR3, the DNA is TGTGCCAGCAGCCAGGCCGGGACTAAAGAGACCCAGTACTTC.